The 8 T cell receptor beta chains in this list originate from one sample, sequenced in a study of T cell responses to AZD1222 COVID-19 vaccine. The repertoire was sequenced with immunoSEQ multiplex PCR; TCRdb's copy has only in-frame clones and lacks some. The profile covers over 150,000 clones, with approximately 90% appearing a single time and approximately 0.97% taken by the ten largest. The starting material was peripheral blood, obtained 28 days after the second AZD1222 dose. The source is an adult who received the AZD1222 COVID-19 vaccine.

The rearrangement uses TRBV4-1 and TRBJ1-2; possibly TRBD1 for D (5 bases). CDR1 MGHRA and CDR2 YSYEKL come from the germline V gene. The CDR3 sequence is 15 residues long. V lost 1 base and J 5 bases, leaving 14 bases between the germline ends. CDR3 residues: CASSQGASGRYGYTF. The CDR3 bases are TGCGCCAGCAGCCAAGGAGCTTCAGGGAGGTATGGCTACACCTTC.

V and J are TRBV7-6 and TRBJ2-7; a possible D gene is TRBD1 (6 bases). Germline V gene lookup returns CDR1 SGHVS and CDR2 FNYEAQ. The CDR3 is 12 residues long. Trimming left V 3 bases short and J 6 bases short, with 9 bases between. The chain's CDR3 is CASSFEGGEQYF. The CDR3 DNA sequence: TGTGCCAGCAGCTTTGAAGGGGGCGAGCAGTACTTC.

In this sample, this clone turned up once. The chain joins TRBV5-1 to TRBJ2-7; 10 bases are a match to TRBD1. Unmatched junction bases numbered 8, after V lost 4 bases and J lost 7 bases. Germline CDR1 and CDR2: SGHRS and YFSETQ. CDR3 length: 14 residues. CDR3 bases: TGCGCCAGCAGCCTCGGGACAGGGGAGGATGAGCAGTACTTC. Its protein is CASSLGTGEDEQYF.

The V gene is TRBV10-3, the J gene TRBJ1-1; no reliable D call. The CDR3 covers 13 residues. The V gene's germline CDR1 is ENHRY and CDR2 SYGVKD. V shed 4 bases and J shed 3 bases, with 9 bases lying between them. As DNA, the CDR3 is TGTGCCATCAGTGCCGGGTCGTACACTGAAGCTTTCTTT. Residues: CAISAGSYTEAFF.

The rearrangement links TRBV30 to TRBJ2-3, with D unresolved. Germline CDR1 reads GTSNPN; CDR2 reads SVGIG (reference sequence). There are 13 residues in the CDR3. The V and J ends lost 3 bases and 4 bases respectively, with 11 bases between them. This CDR3 reads CAWSQWAADTQYF. The CDR3, as DNA: TGTGCCTGGAGCCAATGGGCCGCAGATACGCAGTATTTT.

This clone appeared a single time. This sequence joins TRBV6-5 and TRBJ1-2, with D maybe TRBD1 (6 bases). From germline, CDR1 is MNHEY and CDR2 SVGAGI. The CDR3 sequence is 14 residues long. V was pared by 4 bases and J by 4 bases, with 13 bases between. CDR3 in DNA: TGTGCCAGCAGTTCAGGGGCGGTTGGCTATGGCTACACCTTC. Its translation: CASSSGAVGYGYTF.

V is TRBV10-1 and J is TRBJ1-1; the match to TRBD1 covers 7 bases. This CDR3 contains 16 residues. The V gene's germline CDR1 is WNHNN and CDR2 SYGVQD (reference sequence). J gave up 3 bases and V 0 bases, and 7 bases lay outside the gene matches. CDR3 coding DNA: TGCGCCAGCAGTGAGTCGGGGACAGCGAGCGACACTGAAGCTTTCTTT. This codes for CASSESGTASDTEAFF.

The chain is built from TRBV29-1 and TRBJ2-3, with D possibly matching TRBD2 (7 bases). The germline gives CDR1 SQVTM, CDR2 ANQGSEA. Trimming left V 5 bases short and J 10 bases short, with 22 bases between. The CDR3 is made up of 14 amino acids. Here the CDR3 reads CSVSPRGGGHPQYF. CDR3 bases: TGCAGCGTTAGCCCCCGTGGCGGGGGCCACCCGCAGTATTTT.